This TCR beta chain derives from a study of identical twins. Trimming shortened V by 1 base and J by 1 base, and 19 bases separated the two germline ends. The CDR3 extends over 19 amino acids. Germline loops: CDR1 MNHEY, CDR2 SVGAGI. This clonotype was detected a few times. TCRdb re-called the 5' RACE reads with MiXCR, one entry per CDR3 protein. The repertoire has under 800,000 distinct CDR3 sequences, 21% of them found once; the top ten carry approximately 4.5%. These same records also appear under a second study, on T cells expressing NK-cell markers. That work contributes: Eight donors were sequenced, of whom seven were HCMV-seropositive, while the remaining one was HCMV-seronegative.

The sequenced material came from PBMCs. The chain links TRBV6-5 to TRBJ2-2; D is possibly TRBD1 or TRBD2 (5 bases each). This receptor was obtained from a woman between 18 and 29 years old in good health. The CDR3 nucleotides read TGTGCCAGCAGTTACTTTGGGCCCCCGGGGCATAAGAACACCGGGGAGCTGTTTTTT. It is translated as CASSYFGPPGHKNTGELFF.